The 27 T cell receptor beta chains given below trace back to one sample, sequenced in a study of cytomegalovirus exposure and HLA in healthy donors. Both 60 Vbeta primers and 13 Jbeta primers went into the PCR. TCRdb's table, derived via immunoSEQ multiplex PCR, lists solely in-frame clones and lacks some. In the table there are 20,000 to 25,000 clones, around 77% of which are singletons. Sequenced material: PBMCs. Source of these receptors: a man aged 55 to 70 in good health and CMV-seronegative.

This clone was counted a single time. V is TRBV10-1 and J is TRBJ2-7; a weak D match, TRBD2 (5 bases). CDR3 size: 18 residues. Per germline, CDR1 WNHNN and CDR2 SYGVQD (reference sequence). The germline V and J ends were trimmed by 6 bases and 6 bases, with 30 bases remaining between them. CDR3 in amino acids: CASSYRAPEFGSGCEQYF. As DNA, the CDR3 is TGCGCCAGCAGCTACCGGGCACCAGAATTCGGGTCGGGATGCGAGCAGTACTTC.

The CDR3 coding sequence is TGTGCCAGCAGTGAGGGCCAGGCTATCTACGAGCAGTACTTC. Its protein is CASSEGQAIYEQYF. The chain recombines TRBV6-5 with TRBJ2-7; a weak D match, TRBD2 (5 bases). Trimming took 5 bases from V and 3 from J, leaving 14 bases between them. From germline, CDR1 is MNHEY and CDR2 SVGAGI. This CDR3 has 14 residues.

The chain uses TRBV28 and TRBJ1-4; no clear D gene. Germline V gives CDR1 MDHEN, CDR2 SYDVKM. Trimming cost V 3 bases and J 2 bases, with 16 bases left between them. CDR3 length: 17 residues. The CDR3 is CASSFLITRVTNEKLFF. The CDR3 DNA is TGTGCCAGCAGTTTCCTAATCACCCGGGTCACTAATGAAAAACTGTTTTTT. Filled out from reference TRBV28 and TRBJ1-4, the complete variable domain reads DVKVTQSSRYLVKRTGEKVFLECVQDMDHENMFWYRQDPGLGLRLIYFSYDVKMKEKGDIPEGYSVSREKKERFSLILESASTNQTSMYLCASSFLITRVTNEKLFFGSGTQLSVL.

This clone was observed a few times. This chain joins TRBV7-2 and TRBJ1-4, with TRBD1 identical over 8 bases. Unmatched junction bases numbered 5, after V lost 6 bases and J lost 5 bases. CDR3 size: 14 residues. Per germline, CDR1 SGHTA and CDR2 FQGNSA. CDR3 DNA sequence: TGTGCCAGCAGATCCGGGACAGGAAATGAAAAACTGTTTTTT. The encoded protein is CASRSGTGNEKLFF.

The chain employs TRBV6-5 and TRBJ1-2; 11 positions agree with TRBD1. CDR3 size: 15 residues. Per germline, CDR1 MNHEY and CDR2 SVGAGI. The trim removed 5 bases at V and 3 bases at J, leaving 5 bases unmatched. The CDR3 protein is CASSRPGQGDYGYTF. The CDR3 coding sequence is TGTGCCAGCAGTCGACCGGGACAGGGGGACTATGGCTACACCTTC.

This CDR3 is CASSVDSGGVDEQFF. CDR3 in DNA: TGTGCCAGCAGCGTAGACAGCGGGGGGGTCGATGAGCAGTTCTTC. The chain uses TRBV9 and TRBJ2-1; 10 bases match TRBD2. CDR3 size: 15 residues. Germline loops: CDR1 SGDLS, CDR2 YYNGEE. V lost 0 bases, J lost 8 bases, and 5 bases stayed unmatched.

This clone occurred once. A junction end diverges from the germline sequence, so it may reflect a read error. In nucleotides, the CDR3 is TGTGCTAGCAGCTTACGCGGCTCTGGGGGGGCCCAGTACTTC. This sequence encodes CASSLRGSGGAQYF. The chain uses TRBV7-7 and TRBJ2-5; 7 nucleotides align to TRBD2. Germline V gives CDR1 SSHAT, CDR2 FNYEAQ (reference sequence). The CDR3 sequence is 14 residues long.

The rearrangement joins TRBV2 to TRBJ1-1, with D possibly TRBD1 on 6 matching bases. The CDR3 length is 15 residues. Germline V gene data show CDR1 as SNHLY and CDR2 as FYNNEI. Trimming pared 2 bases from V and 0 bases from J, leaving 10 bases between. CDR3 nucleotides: TGTGCCAGCAGTGAACAGGGGATATTGAACACTGAAGCTTTCTTT. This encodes CASSEQGILNTEAFF.

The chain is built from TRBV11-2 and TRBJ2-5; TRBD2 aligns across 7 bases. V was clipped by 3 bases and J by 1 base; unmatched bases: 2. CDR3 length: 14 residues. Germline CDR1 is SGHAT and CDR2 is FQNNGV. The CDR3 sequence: CASSFGGFQETQYF. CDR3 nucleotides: TGTGCCAGCAGCTTCGGGGGGTTCCAAGAGACCCAGTACTTC.

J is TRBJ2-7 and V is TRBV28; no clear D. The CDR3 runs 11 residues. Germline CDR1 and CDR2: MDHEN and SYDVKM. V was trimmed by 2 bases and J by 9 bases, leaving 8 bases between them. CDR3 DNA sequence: TGTGCCAGCAGTTTACCCCCGGTGCAGTACTTC. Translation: CASSLPPVQYF.

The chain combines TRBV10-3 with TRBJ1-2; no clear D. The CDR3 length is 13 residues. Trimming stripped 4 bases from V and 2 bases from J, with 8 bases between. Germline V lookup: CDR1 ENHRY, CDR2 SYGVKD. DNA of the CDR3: TGTGCCATCAGTGTTGGAGAGAACTATGGCTACACCTTC. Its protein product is CAISVGENYGYTF.

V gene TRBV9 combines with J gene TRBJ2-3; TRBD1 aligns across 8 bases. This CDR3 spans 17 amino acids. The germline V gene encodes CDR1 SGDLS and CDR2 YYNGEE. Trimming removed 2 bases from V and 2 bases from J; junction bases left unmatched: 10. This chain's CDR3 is CASSVTGGSAYTDTQYF. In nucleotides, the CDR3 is TGTGCCAGCAGCGTTACAGGGGGTTCTGCCTACACAGATACGCAGTATTTT.

CDR3 amino acids: CSVDGTETQYF. The CDR3 DNA sequence: TGCAGCGTTGATGGCACGGAGACCCAGTACTTC. This sequence joins TRBV29-1 and TRBJ2-5, with D unclear. The CDR3 totals 11 residues. Germline values: CDR1 SQVTM, CDR2 ANQGSEA. Trimming removed 3 bases at V and 5 bases at J, with 7 bases between. Full variable domain (outside the CDR3, taken from reference TRBV29-1 and TRBJ2-5): SAVISQKPSRDICQRGTSLTIQCQVDSQVTMMFWYRQQPGQSLTLIATANQGSEATYESGFVIDKFPISRPNLTFSTLTVSNMSPEDSSIYLCSVDGTETQYFGPGTRLLVL.

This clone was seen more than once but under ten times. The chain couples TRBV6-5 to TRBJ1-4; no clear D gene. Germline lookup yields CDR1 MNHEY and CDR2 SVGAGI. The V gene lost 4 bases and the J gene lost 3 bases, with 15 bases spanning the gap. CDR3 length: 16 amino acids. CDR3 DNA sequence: TGTGCCAGCAGTTCCAGAGGACTCGCGGCTAATGAAAAACTGTTTTTT. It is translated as CASSSRGLAANEKLFF.

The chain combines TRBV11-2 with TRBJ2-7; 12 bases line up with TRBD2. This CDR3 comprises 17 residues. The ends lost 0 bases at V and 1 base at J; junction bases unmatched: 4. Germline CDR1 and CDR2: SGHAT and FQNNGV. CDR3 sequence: CASSLDLAGGISYEQYF. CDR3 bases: TGTGCCAGCAGCTTAGACCTAGCGGGAGGGATATCCTACGAGCAGTACTTC.

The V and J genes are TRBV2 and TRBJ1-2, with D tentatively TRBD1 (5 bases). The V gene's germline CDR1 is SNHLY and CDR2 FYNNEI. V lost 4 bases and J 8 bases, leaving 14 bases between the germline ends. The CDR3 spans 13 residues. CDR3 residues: CASSVQGLGGYTF. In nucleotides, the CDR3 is TGTGCCAGCAGTGTCCAGGGTTTAGGAGGCTACACCTTC.

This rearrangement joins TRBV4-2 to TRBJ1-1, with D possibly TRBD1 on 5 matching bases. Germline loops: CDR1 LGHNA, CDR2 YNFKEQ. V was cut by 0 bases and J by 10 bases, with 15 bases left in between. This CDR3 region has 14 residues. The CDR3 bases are TGTGCCAGCAGCCAAGATTACGCAGGGCGGGGAGCTTTCTTT. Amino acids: CASSQDYAGRGAFF.

CDR3 in amino acids: CASRPDGGGGFGETQYF. The CDR3 DNA follows: TGTGCCAGCAGACCCGATGGGGGGGGTGGATTCGGAGAGACCCAGTACTTC. The chain employs TRBV2 and TRBJ2-5; 7 nucleotides match TRBD2. Germline V lookup: CDR1 SNHLY, CDR2 FYNNEI. The V segment lost 6 bases and the J segment 4 bases; nucleotides outside the gene matches: 17. This CDR3 spans 17 amino acids.

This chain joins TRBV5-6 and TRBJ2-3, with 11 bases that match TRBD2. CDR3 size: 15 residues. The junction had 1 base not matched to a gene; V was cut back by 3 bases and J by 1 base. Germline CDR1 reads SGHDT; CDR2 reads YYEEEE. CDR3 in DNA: TGTGCCAGCAGCTCTAGCGGGGGGCGCACAGATACGCAGTATTTT. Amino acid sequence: CASSSSGGRTDTQYF.

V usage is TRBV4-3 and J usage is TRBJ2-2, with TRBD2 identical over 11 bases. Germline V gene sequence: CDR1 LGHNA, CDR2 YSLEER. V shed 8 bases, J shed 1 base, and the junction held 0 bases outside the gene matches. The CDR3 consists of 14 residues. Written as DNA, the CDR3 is TGCGCCAGCGGGACTAGCGGGAACACCGGGGAGCTGTTTTTT. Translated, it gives CASGTSGNTGELFF.

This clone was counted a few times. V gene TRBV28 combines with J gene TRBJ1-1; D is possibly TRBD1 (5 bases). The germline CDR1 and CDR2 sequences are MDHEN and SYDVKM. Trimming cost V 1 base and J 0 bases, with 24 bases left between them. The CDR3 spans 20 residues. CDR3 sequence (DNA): TGTGCCAGCAGTTTATACGGCATATACCCTGTCCGGGGGATGAACACTGAAGCTTTCTTT. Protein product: CASSLYGIYPVRGMNTEAFF.

CDR3 region: CASSARQGTSNTEAFF. CDR3 bases: TGTGCCAGCAGTGCCCGACAGGGGACCTCGAACACTGAAGCTTTCTTT. The J gene is TRBJ1-1, the V gene TRBV28; 8 nucleotides align to TRBD1. V was clipped by 5 bases and J by 1 base; unmatched bases: 9. Germline-derived CDR1 and CDR2 are MDHEN and SYDVKM. The CDR3 spans 16 residues.

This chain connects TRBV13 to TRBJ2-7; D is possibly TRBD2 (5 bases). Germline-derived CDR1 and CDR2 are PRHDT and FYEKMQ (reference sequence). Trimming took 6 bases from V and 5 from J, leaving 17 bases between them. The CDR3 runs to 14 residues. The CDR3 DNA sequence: TGTGCCAGCAGTCCCGGTCCCGGGATGCACGAGCAGTACTTC. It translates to CASSPGPGMHEQYF.

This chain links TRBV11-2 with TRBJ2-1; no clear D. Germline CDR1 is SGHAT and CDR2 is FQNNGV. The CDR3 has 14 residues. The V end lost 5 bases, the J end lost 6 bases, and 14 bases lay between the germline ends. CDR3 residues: CASSREWAGNEQFF. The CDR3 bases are TGTGCCAGCAGCAGAGAATGGGCAGGCAATGAGCAGTTCTTC.

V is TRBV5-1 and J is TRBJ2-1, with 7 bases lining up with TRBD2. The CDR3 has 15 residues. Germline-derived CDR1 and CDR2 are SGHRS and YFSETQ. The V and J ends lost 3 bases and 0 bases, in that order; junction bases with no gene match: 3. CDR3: CASSSGGPSYNEQFF. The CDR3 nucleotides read TGCGCCAGCAGCTCGGGGGGACCCTCCTACAATGAGCAGTTCTTC.

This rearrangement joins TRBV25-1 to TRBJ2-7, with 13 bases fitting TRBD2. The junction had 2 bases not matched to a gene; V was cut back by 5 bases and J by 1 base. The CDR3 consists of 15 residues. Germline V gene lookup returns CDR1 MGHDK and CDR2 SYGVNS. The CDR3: CASSSGLAGSYEQYF. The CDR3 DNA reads TGTGCCAGCAGTTCGGGACTAGCGGGATCCTACGAGCAGTACTTC.

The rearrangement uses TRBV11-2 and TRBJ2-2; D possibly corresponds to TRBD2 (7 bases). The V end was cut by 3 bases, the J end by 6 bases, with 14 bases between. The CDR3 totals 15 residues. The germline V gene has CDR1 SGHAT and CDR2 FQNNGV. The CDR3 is CASSFAEGGAGELFF. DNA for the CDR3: TGTGCCAGCAGCTTCGCCGAGGGGGGGGCCGGGGAGCTGTTTTTT.